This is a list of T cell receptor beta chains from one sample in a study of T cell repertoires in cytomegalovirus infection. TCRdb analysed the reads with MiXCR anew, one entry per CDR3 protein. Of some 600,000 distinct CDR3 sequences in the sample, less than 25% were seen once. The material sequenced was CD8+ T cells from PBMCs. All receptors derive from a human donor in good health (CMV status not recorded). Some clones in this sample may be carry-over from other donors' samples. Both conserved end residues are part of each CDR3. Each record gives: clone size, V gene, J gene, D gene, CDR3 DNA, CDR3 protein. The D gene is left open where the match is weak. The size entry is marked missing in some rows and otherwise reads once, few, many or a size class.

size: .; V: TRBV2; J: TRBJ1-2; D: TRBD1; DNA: TGTGCCAGCATTCCGGGACAGGGGGCGCGTGGCTATGGCTACACCTTC; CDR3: CASIPGQGARGYGYTF
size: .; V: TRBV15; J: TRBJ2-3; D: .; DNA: TGTGCCACCAGCTCTGTGGGGGAGAGCACAGATACGCAGTATTTT; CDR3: CATSSVGESTDTQYF
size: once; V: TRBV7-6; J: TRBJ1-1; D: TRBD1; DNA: TGTGCCAGCAGCTTCCTCGGGGACAGGGATAACACTGAAGCTTTCTTT; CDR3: CASSFLGDRDNTEAFF
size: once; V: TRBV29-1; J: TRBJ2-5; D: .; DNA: TGCAGCTTTAGCAGGGACCCCATAGAGACCCAGTACTTC; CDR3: CSFSRDPIETQYF
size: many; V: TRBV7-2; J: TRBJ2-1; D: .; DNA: TGTGCCAGCAGCTTATGGGGCTCCTACAATGAGCAGTTCTTC; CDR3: CASSLWGSYNEQFF
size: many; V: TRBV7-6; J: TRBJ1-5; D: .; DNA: TGTGCCAGCAGCTTAGGCAGTCATCAGCCCCAGCATTTT; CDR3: CASSLGSHQPQHF
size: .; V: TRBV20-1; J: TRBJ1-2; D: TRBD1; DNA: TGCAGTGCTAGACCCACAGGGGCGCCCTATGGCTACACCTTC; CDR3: CSARPTGAPYGYTF
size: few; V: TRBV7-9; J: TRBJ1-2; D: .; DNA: TGTGCCAGCAGCCACCCGATCGGGGGGGGGAACTATGGCTACACCTTC; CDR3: CASSHPIGGGNYGYTF
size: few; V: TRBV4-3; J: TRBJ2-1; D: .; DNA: TGCGCCAGCAGCCCCGCCCGGGACTTCGACTCCAATGAGCAGTTCTTC; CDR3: CASSPARDFDSNEQFF
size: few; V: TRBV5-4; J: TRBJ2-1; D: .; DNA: TGTGCCAGCAGCGCCGGCTCAGGGGCCTACAATGAGCAGTTCTTC; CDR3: CASSAGSGAYNEQFF
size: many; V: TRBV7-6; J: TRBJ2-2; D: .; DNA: TGTGCCAGCAGCTTAGTTCGGCCAGAAGATACGAACACCGGGGAGCTGTTTTTT; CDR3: CASSLVRPEDTNTGELFF
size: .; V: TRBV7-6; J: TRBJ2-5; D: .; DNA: TGTGCCAGCAGCTTATTGCGGCGATCCGGGGCGCGAAAAGAGACCCGGTACTTC; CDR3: CASSLLRRSGARKETRYF
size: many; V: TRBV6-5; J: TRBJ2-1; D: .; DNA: TGTGCCAGCAGTTCGACGCCGGGACATAATTACAATGAGCAGTTCTTC; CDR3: CASSSTPGHNYNEQFF
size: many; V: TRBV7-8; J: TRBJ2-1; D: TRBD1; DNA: TGTGCCAGCAGCTTAAAGAGAGGAGACAGGGGGTTCCATGAGCAGTTCTTC; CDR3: CASSLKRGDRGFHEQFF
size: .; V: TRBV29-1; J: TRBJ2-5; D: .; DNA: TGCAGCGTGGACGGGACACACCAAGAGACCCAGTACTTC; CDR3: CSVDGTHQETQYF
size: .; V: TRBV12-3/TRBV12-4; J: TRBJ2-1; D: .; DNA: TGTGCCAGCAGTTTATGGAGTTATGAGCAGTTCTTC; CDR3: CASSLWSYEQFF
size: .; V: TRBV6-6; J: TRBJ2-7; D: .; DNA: TGTGCCAGCACCTTTTTGACAGTCGGATTCTACGAGCAGTACTTC; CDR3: CASTFLTVGFYEQYF
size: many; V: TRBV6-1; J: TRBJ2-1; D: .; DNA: TGTGCCAGCAGTGAAGGGGCAGTGAGCGGACCCAACAATGAGCAGTTCTTC; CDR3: CASSEGAVSGPNNEQFF
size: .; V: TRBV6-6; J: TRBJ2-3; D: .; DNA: TGTGCCAGCAGTTACTTCACGGGGGCTATCACAGATACGCAGTATTTT; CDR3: CASSYFTGAITDTQYF
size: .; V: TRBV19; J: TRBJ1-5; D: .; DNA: TGTGCCACCCTAGACGCCGGTAATCAGCCCCAGCATTTT; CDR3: CATLDAGNQPQHF
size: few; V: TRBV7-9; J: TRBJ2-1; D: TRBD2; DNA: TGTGCCAGCAGCTTAGTGTCTAGCGGAAACAATGAGCAGTTCTTC; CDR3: CASSLVSSGNNEQFF
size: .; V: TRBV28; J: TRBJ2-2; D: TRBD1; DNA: TGTGCCAGCAGTTTCCCGGACAGGGCGAACACCGGGGAGCTGTTTTTT; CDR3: CASSFPDRANTGELFF
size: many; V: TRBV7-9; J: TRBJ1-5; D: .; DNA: TGTGCCAGCAGCTTTGGCGCGCCTAGCAATCAGCCCCAGCATTTT; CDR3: CASSFGAPSNQPQHF
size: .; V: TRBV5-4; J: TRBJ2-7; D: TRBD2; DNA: TGTGCCAGCAGCTTCGGACTAGCGGGGGGCCTAGAGCAGTACTTC; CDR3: CASSFGLAGGLEQYF
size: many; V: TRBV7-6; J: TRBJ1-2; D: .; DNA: TGTGCCAGCAGCTTAGGGACGGGAGGCTATGGCTACACCTTC; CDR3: CASSLGTGGYGYTF
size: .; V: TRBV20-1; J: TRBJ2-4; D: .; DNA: TGCAGTACCCAGGGCCTAGCCAAAAACATTCAGTACTTC; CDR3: CSTQGLAKNIQYF
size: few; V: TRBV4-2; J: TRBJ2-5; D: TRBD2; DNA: TGTGCCAGCAGCCAAGTGGCCGAAGGCCTAGCGGGACAAGAGACCCAGTACTTC; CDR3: CASSQVAEGLAGQETQYF
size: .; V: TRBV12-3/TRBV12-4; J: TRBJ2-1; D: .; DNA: TGTGTCAGCAGCCCGGACAGCAATGAGCAGTTCTTC; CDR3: CVSSPDSNEQFF
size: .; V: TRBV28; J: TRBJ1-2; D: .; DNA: TGTGCCAGCAGTGCTCCCCCCCGGAAGCCTTACTATGGCTACACCTTC; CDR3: CASSAPPRKPYYGYTF
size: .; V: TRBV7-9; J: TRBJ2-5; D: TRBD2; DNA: TGTGCCAGCAGCCCCGGACTAGCAGTCCCGGTTCAAGAGACCCAGTACTTC; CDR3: CASSPGLAVPVQETQYF
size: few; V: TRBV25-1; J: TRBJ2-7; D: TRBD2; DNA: TGTGCCAGCAGGGGAGGGCCCGAGCAGTACTTC; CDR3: CASRGGPEQYF
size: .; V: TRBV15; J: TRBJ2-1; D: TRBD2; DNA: TGTGCCACCAGCAGGTCGGGACTAGCGGCGTTGGATGAGCAGTTCTTC; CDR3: CATSRSGLAALDEQFF
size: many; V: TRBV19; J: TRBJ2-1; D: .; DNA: TGTGCCAGTAGTCTCTGGACAGATCATGACTACAATGAGCAGTTCTTC; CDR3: CASSLWTDHDYNEQFF
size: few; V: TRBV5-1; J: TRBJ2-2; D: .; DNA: TGCGCCAGCGGTGTGAGCACCGGGGAGCTGTTTTTT; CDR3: CASGVSTGELFF
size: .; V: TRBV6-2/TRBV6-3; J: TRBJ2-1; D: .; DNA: TGTGCCAGCAGTTACTTGGGCAGCAGTATTATCTACAATGAGCAGTTCTTC; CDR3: CASSYLGSSIIYNEQFF
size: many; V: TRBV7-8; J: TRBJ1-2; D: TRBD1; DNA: TGTGCCAGCAGACTGACAGGGGGCAATGGCTACACCTTC; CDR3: CASRLTGGNGYTF
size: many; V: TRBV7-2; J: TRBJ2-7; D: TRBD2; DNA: TGTGCCAGCAGCTTAGGTCCTAGCGGGGGGTCGAGGGAGCAGTACTTC; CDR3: CASSLGPSGGSREQYF
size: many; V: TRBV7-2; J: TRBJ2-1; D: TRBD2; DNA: TGTGCCAGCAGCTTAAGCGGGGGACCATACAATGAGCAGTTCTTC; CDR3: CASSLSGGPYNEQFF
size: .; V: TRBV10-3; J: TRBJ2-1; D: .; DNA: TGTGCCATCAGTGGTTTGAGCTCCTACAATGAGCAGTTCTTC; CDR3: CAISGLSSYNEQFF
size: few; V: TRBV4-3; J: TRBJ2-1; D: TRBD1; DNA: TGCGCCAGCAGCCCAAGGCCACAGGGGGCTTACAATGAGCAGTTCTTC; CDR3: CASSPRPQGAYNEQFF
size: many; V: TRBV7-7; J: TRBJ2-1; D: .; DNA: TGTGCTAGCAGCCAGGACACTTTCAATGAGCAGTTCTTC; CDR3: CASSQDTFNEQFF
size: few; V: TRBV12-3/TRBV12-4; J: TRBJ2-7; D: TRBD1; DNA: TGTGCCAGCAGTCCCCGGGACAGGGGTGGGGAGCAGTACTTC; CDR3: CASSPRDRGGEQYF
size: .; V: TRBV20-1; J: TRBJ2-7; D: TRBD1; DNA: TGCAGTGCCTCTATGTGGGACAGGGGCGTACAGGAGCAGTACTTC; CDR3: CSASMWDRGVQEQYF
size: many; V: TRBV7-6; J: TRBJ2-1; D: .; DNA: TGTGCCAGCAGCTTACGCGCGAATGAGCAGTTCTTC; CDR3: CASSLRANEQFF
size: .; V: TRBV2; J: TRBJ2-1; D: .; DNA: TGTGCCAGCAGTGAATCGCTGACCCAAAACAATGAGCAGTTCTTC; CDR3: CASSESLTQNNEQFF